The present T cell receptor beta chain was sequenced within a study of T cells in Graves' hyperthyroidism and ophthalmopathy (dated by TCRdb to about 2019). Background on the whole study: A discovery cohort of around 100 patients, roughly 45 with Graves' ophthalmopathy and fewer than 65 with stable Graves' hyperthyroidism, was used to find distinguishing TCR V-J signatures. According to the paper, TCR Vbeta CDR3 sequencing was carried out on 135 peripheral blood samples, which came from under 50 ophthalmopathy, around 74 hyperthyroidism and approximately 17 progressor patients. Following sampling, methimazole starting at 30 mg daily was given to hyperthyroidism patients, and high-dose intravenous methylprednisolone was given to ophthalmopathy patients. The 100 discovery patients were randomly split 7:3 into training and test sets. Prospective prediction of ophthalmopathy was tested in an independent validation cohort of some 20 hyperthyroidism patients and 17 patients who later progressed to ophthalmopathy. The study also compared thyroid tissue and blood T-cell repertoires from more than five Graves' hyperthyroidism patients. General findings and caveats noted by the study authors: Sample size was not statistically predetermined, and investigators were not blinded to group allocation. A model built on a 13 V-J signature distinguished ophthalmopathy from stable hyperthyroidism, reaching 85% to 90% sensitivity and 81.08% specificity in cross-validation and 80%/75% in testing. Most expanded thyroid clonotypes (frequency above 0.001) were also found in blood, which suggests that blood repertoires may mirror thyroid immune responses. In validation, the model predicted progression to ophthalmopathy with approximately 69% sensitivity and 72% to 85% specificity, a median of 6.5 months before onset.

Exclusion was applied to patients with uncontrolled infections, other autoimmune diseases, pregnancy or lactation. Diagnoses were established on the basis of clinical symptoms, serum thyroxine and TRAb, thyroid ultrasound, and orbital computed tomography. Trizol reagent was used to extract total RNA, and RNA quality was then checked on an Agilent 2100 Bioanalyzer. V and J are trimmed by 6 bases and 9 bases, and the gene matches miss 12 bases of the junction. Based on the germline V gene, the CDR1 and CDR2 sequences are WSHSY and SAAADI. The cysteine opens and the phenylalanine closes a CDR3 of 15 amino acids. CDR3 DNA is the only sequence kept; it has 45 bases, read in frame from the first base. As to this clonotype: Its antigen is still unknown. There are no base qualities to consult, and no much larger clone falls within one base.

TCR beta CDR3 regions were amplified from RNA transcripts. The first round of RT-PCR for the TCR CDR3 was performed with the HTBI primer set and the Qiagen OneStep RT-PCR kit. Libraries were constructed in a second round of multiplex PCR, after which size selection and purification were carried out. The libraries were sequenced on an Illumina HiSeq2000 using paired-end 100 bp reads. The authors processed their data as follows. Raw data were processed with SOAPnuke, discarding reads with adapters, uncalled bases, mean Phred below 15, or no exact constant-primer or identifier match. High-quality paired reads were merged using COPE v1.2.5, and each unique nucleotide sequence was defined as a clonotype. Clonotypes were aligned to IMGT TRBV, TRBD and TRBJ reference segments using MiTCR v1.1. The analysis included only V-J combinations with a frequency above 0.0001, which together covered approximately 99% of the repertoires. A TCS score was defined as the ratio between F50 (clonal expansion) and ExV (chaos), using BLOSUM62-based TCRdist between CDR3 peptides within each V-J. Welch's t-statistics and random forest reduced around 550 V-J features to 13, which were used in a naive Bayes classifier (R e1071). The similarity between thyroid and blood repertoires was quantified using the Morisita-Horn index. TCRdb reran the public reads through fastp at Q25 and MiXCR, keeping productive beta chains. Each entry merges the rows of one CDR3 protein and shows their most common DNA and genes. The V and J calls and clone size are TCRdb's, not the authors'. A total of around 600,000 distinct CDR3 sequences appear in this sample, over 40% of them only once. The ten most abundant clones make up approximately 6.8% of the sample.

Sequencing was done on a sample of peripheral blood or thyroid tissue (not recorded which). The sequence was collected from an adult man with Graves' disease, either hyperthyroidism or ophthalmopathy (not recorded which). The chain was built from TRBV10-2 and TRBJ2-5; TRBD1 fits 11 bases in the junction. The nucleotide sequence reads as follows: TGCGCCAGCAGGGGTGGGACAGGGGGGTATCAGCCCCAGTACTTC. Translated, this gives CASRGGTGGYQPQYF.